These 14 T cell receptor beta chains share one sample of origin, sequenced in a study of cytomegalovirus exposure and HLA in healthy donors. Use of 60 Vbeta and 13 Jbeta primers characterized the PCR. Profiling relied on immunoSEQ multiplex PCR, and the TCRdb table lists in-frame clones only, not all of them. The sample records under 250,000 clones, about 83% being singletons. The specimen sequenced was PBMCs. The receptors shown here come from a human donor in good health.

The genes are TRBV28 and TRBJ2-1, with 9 bases that match TRBD1. V shed 5 bases, J shed 4 bases, and the junction held 12 bases outside the gene matches. The length of the CDR3 is 17 residues. Germline V gene sequence: CDR1 MDHEN, CDR2 SYDVKM. As DNA, the CDR3 is TGTGCCAGCAGTCTCCGACAGGGGGGGTGGGAATACAATGAGCAGTTCTTC. Translation: CASSLRQGGWEYNEQFF. The whole variable domain, remainder taken from reference TRBV28 and TRBJ2-1, is DVKVTQSSRYLVKRTGEKVFLECVQDMDHENMFWYRQDPGLGLRLIYFSYDVKMKEKGDIPEGYSVSREKKERFSLILESASTNQTSMYLCASSLRQGGWEYNEQFFGPGTRLTVL.

The rearrangement joins TRBV2 to TRBJ1-2; D is perhaps TRBD1 (5 bases). The CDR3 runs 15 residues. V dropped 5 bases and J dropped 7 bases, with 20 bases sitting between them. Germline assignment: CDR1 SNHLY and CDR2 FYNNEI. CDR3 residues: CASSHQGYRTSGYTF. The CDR3 DNA reads as TGTGCCAGCAGTCATCAGGGCTATCGTACAAGTGGCTACACCTTC.

Worth noting for this clone: The junction departs from germline at one end; a sequencing error may be responsible. The rearrangement joins TRBV14 to TRBJ1-2, with D possibly matching TRBD1 (5 bases). This CDR3 comprises 14 residues. The V gene's germline CDR1 is SGHDN and CDR2 FVKESK. In nucleotides, the CDR3 is TGTGCCAGCAACCAATCTATACAGGAGAATGGCTACACCTTC. It specifies CASNQSIQENGYTF.

The chain has TRBV7-9 and TRBJ2-1; 10 positions agree with TRBD2. After removal of 6 bases from V and 3 bases from J, the junction contained 8 bases not matched to a gene. The germline gives CDR1 SEHNR, CDR2 FQNEAQ (reference sequence). The CDR3 length is 16 residues. The CDR3 protein is CASSPLAGEGYNEQFF. CDR3 coding DNA: TGTGCCAGCAGTCCCCTAGCGGGAGAAGGCTACAATGAGCAGTTCTTC. Combining the CDR3 with reference TRBV7-9 and TRBJ2-1 gives the whole variable domain DTGVSQNPRHKITKRGQNVTFRCDPISEHNRLYWYRQTLGQGPEFLTYFQNEAQLEKSRLLSDRFSAERPKGSFSTLEIQRTEQGDSAMYLCASSPLAGEGYNEQFFGPGTRLTVL.

J is TRBJ2-7 and V is TRBV19; 12 bases line up with TRBD1. The CDR3 is 14 amino acids. The germline V gene encodes CDR1 LNHDA and CDR2 SQIVND (reference sequence). Losses at the gene ends were 7 bases for V and 6 bases for J; bases not matched to a gene: 7. The CDR3, as DNA: TGTGCCAGTATGGACCGGGACAGGGGGCTCGAGCAGTACTTC. This encodes CASMDRDRGLEQYF.

The chain recombines TRBV12-5 with TRBJ2-2, with no clear D. The V gene's germline CDR1 is LGHNT and CDR2 FRNRAP. The CDR3 length is 13 residues. With 2 bases removed from V and 7 bases from J, the gap between germline ends came to 8 bases. CDR3 DNA: TGTGCTAGTGGTTTGTCCCAATTCGGGGAGCTGTTTTTT. It is translated as CASGLSQFGELFF.

This clone was seen just once. This chain uses TRBV15 with TRBJ2-5, with TRBD2 as a possible D gene (6 bases). The CDR3 length is 14 residues. The V gene's germline CDR1 is LNHNV and CDR2 YYDKDF (reference sequence). The V end was cut by 5 bases, the J end by 3 bases, with 13 bases between. CDR3 loop: CATSATGDEETQYF. The DNA of the CDR3 is TGTGCCACCAGCGCGACGGGAGATGAAGAGACCCAGTACTTC.

On this clone: One junction end does not reproduce the germline sequence, and a read error may be involved. The chain recombines TRBV19 with TRBJ1-2, with 8 bases fitting TRBD1. The CDR3 spans 14 residues. The germline V gene encodes CDR1 LNHDA and CDR2 SQIVND (reference sequence). CDR3 protein: CASSTQGAVGGYTF. CDR3 nucleotide sequence: TGTGCCAGCAGTACTCAGGGGGCGGTCGGCGGCTACACCTTC.

The chain uses TRBV10-2 and TRBJ2-3; 7 bases agree with TRBD2. CDR1 is WSHSY and CDR2 is SAAADI in the germline V gene. CDR3 length: 17 residues. The V segment lost 2 bases and the J segment 3 bases; nucleotides outside the gene matches: 11. The CDR3 nucleotides are TGCGCCAGCAGTGAGGTTTCTAGCGGATGGGGTACAGATACGCAGTATTTT. It encodes CASSEVSSGWGTDTQYF.

This clone has a single count. V usage is TRBV29-1 and J usage is TRBJ2-2; a weak D match, TRBD2 (5 bases). The germline V and J ends were trimmed by 7 bases and 6 bases, with 12 bases remaining between them. Germline assignment: CDR1 SQVTM and CDR2 ANQGSEA. This CDR3 has 12 amino acids. DNA for the CDR3: TGCAGCGCTGGAGGCCGTTCCGGGGAGCTGTTTTTT. Protein sequence: CSAGGRSGELFF.

V gene TRBV6-5 combines with J gene TRBJ2-2; TRBD2 matches 8 bases. J gave up 6 bases and V 0 bases, and 3 bases lay outside the gene matches. The germline V gene has CDR1 MNHEY and CDR2 SVGAGI. This CDR3 has 15 residues. The CDR3 nucleotides read TGTGCCAGCAGTTACTCGCGGGAGGTGTCCGGGGAGCTGTTTTTT. Its translation: CASSYSREVSGELFF.

This clone has only one observation. V is TRBV15 and J is TRBJ1-4, with unresolved D. The CDR3 covers 20 residues. Germline values: CDR1 LNHNV, CDR2 YYDKDF (reference sequence). V was shortened by 1 base and J by 0 bases, with 21 bases between the two germline ends. CDR3 loop: CATSRAGLLAGLTTNEKLFF. In DNA, the CDR3 is TGTGCCACCAGCAGAGCCGGCTTGTTAGCCGGTCTAACAACTAATGAAAAACTGTTTTTT.

The V call is TRBV7-9, the J call TRBJ2-1; TRBD1 might be the D (5 bases). CDR3 size: 15 residues. Germline CDR1 SEHNR, CDR2 FQNEAQ (reference sequence). V gave up 5 bases and J gave up 4 bases, with 15 bases separating them. CDR3 DNA: TGTGCCAGCAGCCTTAGTGGGGCAGAGTACAATGAGCAGTTCTTC. Translated: CASSLSGAEYNEQFF.

The rearrangement uses TRBV14 and TRBJ2-5; 10 positions match TRBD2. Germline V CDR1 and CDR2: SGHDN, FVKESK. The CDR3 has 16 amino acids. J was trimmed by 1 base and V by 2 bases; bases with no gene match: 4. The CDR3 region is CASSQNPSGGQETQYF. The CDR3 DNA reads TGTGCCAGCAGCCAAAACCCTAGCGGGGGCCAAGAGACCCAGTACTTC.